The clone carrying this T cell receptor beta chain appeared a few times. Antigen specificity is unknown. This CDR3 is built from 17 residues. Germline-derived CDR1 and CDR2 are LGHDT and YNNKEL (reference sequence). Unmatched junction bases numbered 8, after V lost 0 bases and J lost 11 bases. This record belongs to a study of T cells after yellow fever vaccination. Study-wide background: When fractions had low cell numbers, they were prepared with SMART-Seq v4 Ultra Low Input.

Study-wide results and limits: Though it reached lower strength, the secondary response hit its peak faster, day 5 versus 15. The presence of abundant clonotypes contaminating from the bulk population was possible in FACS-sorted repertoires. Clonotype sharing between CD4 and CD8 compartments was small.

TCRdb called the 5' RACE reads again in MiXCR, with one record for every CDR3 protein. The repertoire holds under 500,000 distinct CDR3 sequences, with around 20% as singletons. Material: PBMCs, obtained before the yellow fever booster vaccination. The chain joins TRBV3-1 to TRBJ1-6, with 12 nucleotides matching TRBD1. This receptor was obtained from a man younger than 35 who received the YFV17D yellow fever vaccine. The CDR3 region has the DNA TGTGCCAGCAGCCAAGACTCCCCGGGACAGGGGGCTACACCCCTCCACTTT. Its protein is CASSQDSPGQGATPLHF.